This T cell receptor (beta chain) was found in a study of glioma-infiltrating T cells after dendritic cell vaccination. Trimming took 4 bases from V and 13 from J, leaving 11 bases between them. Germline V CDR1 and CDR2: MNHNS, SASEGT. The CDR3 extends over 11 amino acids. The PCR used 60 V beta and 13 J beta primers. Produced via immunoSEQ multiplex PCR; TCRdb's table is partial and in-frame only. The repertoire holds over 55,000 clones, with around 83% as singletons. General observations from the study: The cohort had few patients with full blood and tumor sets.

For this clone: Its antigen is as yet unknown.

Noted time point: after dendritic cell vaccination, including at tumor progression/relapse. Before vaccination, two weeks after the third vaccination, and at progression, PBMC were collected. The sample consisted of blood, taken after dendritic cell vaccination. V is TRBV6-1 and J is TRBJ1-5, with TRBD1 as a possible D gene (6 bases). This receptor was identified in a human donor with glioblastoma. DNA of the CDR3: TGTGCCAGCAGTGTGGACAGTTGGCAGCATTTT. It codes for CASSVDSWQHF.